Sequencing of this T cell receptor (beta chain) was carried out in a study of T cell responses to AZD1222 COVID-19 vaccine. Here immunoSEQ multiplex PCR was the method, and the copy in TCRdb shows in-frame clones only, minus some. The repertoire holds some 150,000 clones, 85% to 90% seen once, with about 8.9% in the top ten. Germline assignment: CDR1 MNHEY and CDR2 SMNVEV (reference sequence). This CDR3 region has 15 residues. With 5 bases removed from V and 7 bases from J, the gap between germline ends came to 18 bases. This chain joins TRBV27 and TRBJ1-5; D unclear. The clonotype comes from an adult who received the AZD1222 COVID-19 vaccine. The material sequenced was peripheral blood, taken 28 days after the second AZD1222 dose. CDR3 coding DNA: TGTGCCAGCAGTCCCCTGGGCGGTCGCAGGCAGCCCCAGCATTTT. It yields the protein CASSPLGGRRQPQHF.